The entry below gives a single T cell receptor (beta chain) sequence along with its context. Its antigen remains unidentified. Since a much larger clone is just one base distant, this may be a read error. From about 400 ng of RNA, a library with molecular barcoded alpha/delta and beta/gamma adaptors was made. Using its own MiXCR run on the reads, TCRdb lists one record per CDR3 protein. The sample shows tens of thousands of distinct CDR3 sequences, about 13% of them seen only once. CDR1 MDHEN and CDR2 SYDVKM come from the germline V gene. This CDR3 comprises 17 residues. Trimming removed 4 bases from V and 7 bases from J; junction bases left unmatched: 15. This entry belongs to a study of read filtering for tumor transcriptome and immune sequencing. Overall study context: Mean patient age was approximately 66 years, range 47 to 80; 17 male, 14 to 15 female. RNA-seq yielded only about 75 to 1,400 TCR reads, IR-seq about 4 to 10.27 million.

Study-wide results and caveats: Dropping single-read clonotypes raised IR-seq and RNA-seq shared-clonotype correlation.

The chain carries TRBV28 and TRBJ1-5, with 8 bases lining up with TRBD1. What was sequenced was a population of CD138-negative cells sorted from bone marrow. This receptor was taken from a donor at least 40 years old with multiple myeloma. The CDR3 sequence: CASSSAGQGAVPQPQHF. CDR3 nucleotides: TGTGCCAGCAGTTCAGCTGGACAGGGCGCGGTTCCGCAGCCCCAGCATTTT.